The 21 T cell receptor beta chains listed next were all sequenced from one sample in a study of CD8 T cells in Susac syndrome (dated by TCRdb to 2018 to 2020). The library was obtained by the immunoSEQ multiplex PCR assay. RNA was extracted using the RNeasy kit, and roughly 0.5 to 1 microgram was reverse transcribed with random hexamers. The raw public data were reprocessed by TCRdb itself: fastp quality trimming at Q25, MiXCR clonotype calling, in-frame beta chains only. Each entry merges the rows of one CDR3 protein and shows their most common DNA and genes. Within this sample are approximately 160,000 distinct CDR3 sequences, with approximately 93% of them counted one time only. The ten largest clones take up about 0.088% of the sample. Sample: CD4+ T cells from PBMCs. These receptors came from a human donor with multiple sclerosis.

The chain is built from TRBV12-3 or TRBV12-4 and TRBJ1-2; D is ambiguous. Trimming cost V 0 bases and J 3 bases, with 14 bases left between them. This CDR3 spans 16 amino acids. The CDR3 is CASSLALGKRDYGYTF. The CDR3 bases are TGTGCCAGCAGTTTAGCGCTGGGGAAACGGGACTATGGCTACACCTTC.

The V call is TRBV5-1, the J call TRBJ2-7, with 10 bases matching TRBD1. The CDR3 runs 16 residues. In germline, CDR1 is SGHRS, CDR2 YFSETQ. The trim removed 0 bases at V and 3 bases at J, leaving 6 bases unmatched. The CDR3 coding sequence is TGCGCCAGCAGCTTGGCCCCGACAGGGGGCCTCTACGAGCAGTACTTC. It encodes CASSLAPTGGLYEQYF. Variable domain in full (rest from reference TRBV5-1 and TRBJ2-7): KAGVTQTPRYLIKTRGQQVTLSCSPISGHRSVSWYQQTPGQGLQFLFEYFSETQRNKGNFPGRFSGRQFSNSRSEMNVSTLELGDSALYLCASSLAPTGGLYEQYFGPGTRLTVT.

This clonotype has a single count. J is TRBJ2-7 and V is TRBV28; 8 positions agree with TRBD1. V was pared by 7 bases and J by 1 base, with 6 bases of the junction left unmatched. The CDR3 totals 14 residues. CDR1 is MDHEN, CDR2 SYDVKM, per germline. The CDR3 bases are TGTGCCAGCAACCCGACAGGGGCATCCTACGAGCAGTACTTC. Its protein product is CASNPTGASYEQYF.

The chain employs TRBV2 and TRBJ2-5, with D unresolved. Germline values: CDR1 SNHLY, CDR2 FYNNEI. V dropped 4 bases and J dropped 2 bases, with 14 bases sitting between them. There are 15 residues in the CDR3. For the CDR3, the DNA is TGTGCCAGCAGTGTCCTCTTCGCCTCTCAAGAGACCCAGTACTTC. Amino acid sequence: CASSVLFASQETQYF.

This clonotype was counted a few times. The chain uses TRBV19 and TRBJ1-1; D is perhaps TRBD1 (6 bases). Trimming shortened V by 5 bases and J by 1 base, and 11 bases separated the two germline ends. The CDR3 is 14 amino acids. Germline V gene data show CDR1 as LNHDA and CDR2 as SQIVND (reference sequence). The CDR3 loop is CASSYGQKNTEAFF. In DNA form, the CDR3 reads TGTGCCAGTAGTTACGGACAGAAGAACACTGAAGCTTTCTTT.

This CDR3 is CASSEASMNTEAFF. CDR3 DNA sequence: TGTGCCAGCAGTGAAGCTTCAATGAACACTGAAGCTTTCTTT. The V call is TRBV2, the J call TRBJ1-1; D remains unclear. Trimming shortened V by 0 bases and J by 0 bases, and 5 bases separated the two germline ends. Per the germline V gene, CDR1 is SNHLY and CDR2 is FYNNEI. CDR3 length: 14 residues.

This clonotype was detected only a few times. The chain joins TRBV14 to TRBJ2-5; 14 bases map to TRBD2. J gave up 5 bases and V 4 bases, and 3 bases lay outside the gene matches. This CDR3 is built from 15 residues. Germline V gene data show CDR1 as SGHDN and CDR2 as FVKESK. In DNA, the CDR3 is TGTGCCAGCAGCCCGGGACTAGCGGGAGCGGAGACCCAGTACTTC. Translating it yields CASSPGLAGAETQYF.

This clonotype was counted once. CDR3 in DNA: TGTGCCAGCAGGACAGGCGGCGCTGGGGCCAACGTCCTGACTTTC. This gives the protein CASRTGGAGANVLTF. The chain couples TRBV28 to TRBJ2-6, with D possibly TRBD1 on 6 matching bases. The CDR3 is 15 residues long. The V end was cut by 6 bases, the J end by 2 bases, with 11 bases between. In germline, CDR1 is MDHEN, CDR2 SYDVKM.

The chain has TRBV19 and TRBJ1-5, with 9 bases fitting TRBD1. The germline CDR1 and CDR2 sequences are LNHDA and SQIVND (reference sequence). There are 16 residues in the CDR3. V was pared by 5 bases and J by 6 bases, with 11 bases of the junction left unmatched. CDR3 bases: TGTGCCAGTAGTGGACGGACAGGGGAAGGTGGTCAGCCCCAGCATTTT. Translating it yields CASSGRTGEGGQPQHF.

The rearrangement uses TRBV15 and TRBJ1-1; TRBD1 is a possible D gene (6 bases). Germline V gives CDR1 LNHNV, CDR2 YYDKDF (reference sequence). Between the trimmed V and J ends, which lost 0 bases and 3 bases, there was a span of 17 bases. The CDR3 has 17 amino acids. The CDR3 DNA is TGTGCCACCAGCAGAGATTATCCCTCAGGGGCGGACACTGAAGCTTTCTTT. It is translated as CATSRDYPSGADTEAFF. Complete variable domain (other parts from reference TRBV15 and TRBJ1-1): DAMVIQNPRYQVTQFGKPVTLSCSQTLNHNVMYWYQQKSSQAPKLLFHYYDKDFNNEADTPDNFQSRRPNTSFCFLDIRSPGLGDTAMYLCATSRDYPSGADTEAFFGQGTRLTVV.

The V call is TRBV20-1, the J call TRBJ2-1, with 10 positions matching TRBD2. The J segment lost 7 bases and the V segment lost 2 bases, leaving 11 bases of the junction unmatched. Germline values: CDR1 DFQATT, CDR2 SNEGSKA (reference sequence). CDR3 length: 16 residues. The CDR3 DNA reads as TGCAGTGCTAGATGGTCCCTAGCGGGGGCAAGAAATGAGCAGTTCTTC. Translating it yields CSARWSLAGARNEQFF.

J is TRBJ2-1 and V is TRBV5-1; no clear D gene. CDR3 length equals 15 residues. V was cut by 2 bases and J by 0 bases, with 9 bases left in between. Germline CDR1 is SGHRS and CDR2 is YFSETQ. CDR3 protein: CASSFAGSSYNEQFF. DNA for the CDR3: TGCGCCAGCAGCTTCGCTGGTAGCTCCTACAATGAGCAGTTCTTC.

The V and J genes are TRBV7-2 and TRBJ1-6; no reliable D call. V lost 5 bases, J lost 9 bases, and 11 bases lay in between. Germline lookup yields CDR1 SGHTA and CDR2 FQGNSA. CDR3 length: 13 residues. The CDR3 bases are TGTGCCAGCAGCCCCCAGGCGGTTTCACCCCTCCACTTT. Its protein product is CASSPQAVSPLHF.

CDR3 bases: TGTGCCAGCAGCCAACTCGTTTCGGGCTACAATGAGCAGTTCTTC. Amino acids: CASSQLVSGYNEQFF. The chain carries TRBV3-1 and TRBJ2-1; D is uncertain. The CDR3 sequence is 15 residues long. Trimming shortened V by 2 bases and J by 3 bases, and 11 bases separated the two germline ends. The V gene's germline CDR1 is LGHDT and CDR2 YNNKEL (reference sequence).

The chain combines TRBV2 with TRBJ2-5; D is undetermined. The CDR3 totals 12 residues. V dropped 8 bases and J dropped 1 base, with 8 bases sitting between them. Germline loops: CDR1 SNHLY, CDR2 FYNNEI. The CDR3 DNA follows: TGTGCCAGCGGGCCCTTCCAAGAGACCCAGTACTTC. The encoded protein is CASGPFQETQYF. The full variable domain, completed using reference TRBV2 and TRBJ2-5, is EPEVTQTPSHQVTQMGQEVILRCVPISNHLYFYWYRQILGQKVEFLVSFYNNEISEKSEIFDDQFSVERPDGSNFTLKIRSTKLEDSAMYFCASGPFQETQYFGPGTRLLVL.

The chain carries TRBV11-2 and TRBJ1-4; D ambiguous. Trimming took off 6 bases at V and 5 bases at J, with 7 bases between the two ends. The CDR3 is 12 amino acids. CDR1 is SGHAT and CDR2 is FQNNGV in the germline V gene. In DNA form, the CDR3 reads TGTGCCAGCAGGCACGGCAATGAAAAACTGTTTTTT. Translation: CASRHGNEKLFF.

The chain carries TRBV28 and TRBJ1-4; 8 bases line up with TRBD1. The CDR3 extends over 15 amino acids. Germline-derived CDR1 and CDR2 are MDHEN and SYDVKM. The junction had 8 bases not matched to a gene; V was cut back by 7 bases and J by 4 bases. The CDR3 loop reads CASNAQGADNEKLFF. For the CDR3, the DNA is TGTGCCAGCAATGCGCAGGGGGCAGATAATGAAAAACTGTTTTTT.

The V gene is TRBV2, the J gene TRBJ2-1, with 11 nucleotides matching TRBD2. V dropped 6 bases and J dropped 9; count of bases not matched to a gene: 1. The CDR3 consists of 12 residues. CDR1 is SNHLY and CDR2 is FYNNEI in the germline V gene. The CDR3 nucleotides are TGTGCCAGCAGCGGGACTAGCGGTGAGCAGTTCTTC. Translation gives CASSGTSGEQFF.

This clonotype was observed once. The rearrangement joins TRBV6-1 to TRBJ2-7, with D possibly matching TRBD1 (6 bases). This CDR3 has 16 residues. CDR1 is MNHNS, CDR2 SASEGT, per germline. V was cut by 5 bases and J by 2 bases, with 19 bases left in between. CDR3 nucleotide sequence: TGTGCCAGCAGTATTCGGTGGGACACACAAGCCTACGAGCAGTACTTC. Translation gives CASSIRWDTQAYEQYF.

The J gene is TRBJ2-2, the V gene TRBV5-6; tentative D call: TRBD1 (5 bases). This CDR3 comprises 14 residues. CDR1 and CDR2 from the germline V gene are SGHDT and YYEEEE. The V gene lost 3 bases and the J gene lost 4 bases, with 10 bases spanning the gap. For the CDR3, the DNA is TGTGCCAGCAGCTGGGGAAGGGGCACCGGGGAGCTGTTTTTT. Protein: CASSWGRGTGELFF.

This chain connects TRBV5-1 to TRBJ2-5; D may be TRBD1 (6 bases). The CDR3 covers 14 residues. V was cut by 0 bases and J by 3 bases, with 9 bases left in between. Germline loops: CDR1 SGHRS, CDR2 YFSETQ. Here the CDR3 DNA reads TGCGCCAGCAGCTTGGGCTCAGGGGAAGAGACCCAGTACTTC. The encoded protein is CASSLGSGEETQYF.